This T cell receptor (beta chain) is drawn from a study of cytomegalovirus exposure and HLA in healthy donors (dated by TCRdb to about 2017). With respect to the entire study: In an earlier analysis of fewer than 750 of the donors, approximately 300 Gb of sequence data and about 110 million unique TCR beta sequences from 180 million or so T cells were reported. The study combined high-throughput TCR immunosequencing, statistical association of individual TCRs with disease status, and machine learning to predict cytomegalovirus infection status. Along with the roughly 710-subject first cohort, a separate validation cohort of around 120 different subjects was used. HLA typing included class I and class II loci at four-digit resolution. Genome-wide SNP genotypes for about 65% of the 666 donors were used in a later genetic analysis, which treated that subset as a discovery cohort. Alongside the repertoire data, information on donor age, sex, ethnicity and CMV serostatus was compiled. The study profiled the T cell repertoires of some 610 subjects by immunosequencing and related them to cytomegalovirus serostatus. The number of donors typed differed by locus, with 629-630 for A, B, C, DRB1 and DQB1, roughly 520 for DQA1, 606 for DPA1, and around 450 for DPB1. To study patterns of TCR occurrence, a later analysis re-analyzed previously published TCR beta repertoires from 666 donors and added high-resolution HLA genotyping. An early release covering roughly 600 HLA-typed donors comprised about 290 gigabases of sequencing data and 65 million to 100 million unique TCR sequences. All discovery cohort repertoires had been generated using a single sequencing platform. In an earlier analysis of 587 of the donors, high-throughput TCR beta sequencing was used to judge whether each TCR beta V gene segment behaved as functional or pseudogenic. The aim of the study was to test whether cataloging public T cell receptors could identify signatures of past pathogen exposure. Among the roughly 370 genotyped donors, around 81% belonged to the genetic ancestry cluster associated with self-reported Caucasian donors. Across around 400 genotyped donors of the cohort, an average of roughly 230,000 unique TCR beta nucleotide sequences per donor were sequenced, and 15% to 20% of those sequences were non-productive. The later analysis used no new phenotypic data to find candidate immune exposures, relying instead on TCR beta sequences and their occurrence across donors. Several DR-DQ haplotypes were handled as single units for association and clustering because linkage in the cohort was strong.

The cohort was made up of approximately 670 healthy bone marrow donors. Cohort members were all nominally healthy when sampled, although unrecorded immune exposures were likely present. The donor tested CMV seronegative and was one of the 352 seronegative cohort members. A peripheral blood sample was provided by each donor, and peripheral blood mononuclear cells were used for TCR beta sequencing. Genomic DNA extraction from the blood cell samples was performed with the Qiagen DNeasy Blood Extraction Kit. As to this clone: Its antigen remains unidentified. Within one base of it there is no much larger clone, and no base qualities were kept.

Preparation of the library involved the immunoSEQ multiplex PCR assay. For the multiplex PCR, a mixture combining 60 forward primers for TCR Vbeta segments and 13 reverse primers for TCR Jbeta segments was used. A multiplex PCR assay on genomic DNA amplified the CDR3 region of rearranged TCR beta genes. On the Illumina HiSeq System, the amplified TCR beta libraries were sequenced as 87-base-pair reads. The paper's processing steps were these. Across the 600 to 700 repertoires, a later analysis counted about 81 million unique TCR beta chains, some 11 million of which were shared by at least two donors. Raw reads were error-corrected and collapsed into unique sequences with a nearest-neighbor algorithm that merged closely related sequences to remove PCR and sequencing errors. V, D and J gene segments were assigned by aligning CDR3 sequences to IMGT reference sequences. For a sequence to be retained, a match of at least six nucleotides to both a V gene segment and a J gene segment was required. A rearrangement counted as productive if the CDR3 had no stop codons and remained in frame with V and J, and every other rearrangement counted as non-productive. CDR3 was defined by IMGT convention, running from the second conserved V-encoded cysteine to the conserved J-encoded phenylalanine. Sequences without an unambiguous match to a single V gene segment were excluded from the earlier analysis of about 640 of the donors. An earlier analysis of about 590 of the donors classified V segments as functional when productive rearrangements were above 56.7% and as segregating when the standard deviation between donors was above 5%. A statistical classification framework was built for diagnosing cytomegalovirus status from the catalog of TCR beta chain sequences. In a later analysis, V and J genes were assigned by comparing TCR nucleotide sequences against IMGT/GENE-DB human TR gene sequences. Using the TCRdist pipeline, a later analysis assigned CDR3 sequences along with most-parsimonious VDJ recombination scenarios. In a later analysis, each TCR beta chain was defined by its CDR3 amino acid sequence together with its V-gene family, and reads without a unique V-gene family were excluded. In a later analysis, 500 to 650 highly shared, low-generation-probability nucleotide sequences were removed to address suspected cross-contamination and a sequencing artifact. A later analysis calculated a clonal expansion index for each public chain from normalized within-repertoire ranks of inferred template counts. In a later analysis, generation probabilities were computed with a VDJ recombination model fitted to out-of-frame rearrangements, and the resulting probabilities were checked against IGoR. A later analysis scored TCR-TCR, TCR-HLA and TCR-CMV co-occurrence with hypergeometric tests, applying a repertoire-size bias correction to TCR pairs. A later analysis estimated false discovery rates by permuting HLA or CMV assignments 20 times. A later analysis grouped co-occurring TCRs with DBSCAN, adding TCRdist sequence similarity when clustering within HLA-allele-positive subsets. Repertoires with fewer than 30,000 or more than 120,000 public chains were left out of co-occurrence clustering, as were several repertoires with anomalous nucleotide sharing. TCRdb holds this immuneACCESS table with in-frame rearrangements only. Some clones are missing; in checked studies, unresolved V genes explain under half, and the rest has no known cause. The DNA was the basis for D and trimming; V, J and clone size are from that table. For this sample the table gives around 98,000 clones, of which about two thirds were detected only once. The ten largest account for less than 1.5% of the sample.

Broader findings and caveats from the paper: The authors suggested that the approach could potentially be extended to other disease states and immunological phenotypes. Assigning TCR associations to individual alleles was difficult when HLA alleles, especially DR and DQ, strongly co-occurred. The earlier analysis of around 600 of the donors excluded roughly 16 rarely observed V segments, including chromosome 9 orphons, because counts were too low. In vitro tests confirmed that a few of the cytomegalovirus-associated TCR beta chains recognize cytomegalovirus antigens. In a later genetic analysis, fewer N-insertions in productive TCRs were reported among donors in an Asian-associated ancestry cluster than the roughly 670-donor mean. In both the original and validation cohorts, the classifier was reported to diagnose cytomegalovirus status with high specificity and sensitivity. A cluster of highly shared sequence variants was judged likely to be a technical artifact of the sequencing pipeline. The study gave a list of some 150 TCR beta chains associated with cytomegalovirus. In a later analysis, the rate of TCR association differed among HLA loci, with DRB1 alleles having the most associated TCRs and HLA-C alleles having the fewest. The presence/absence analyses assumed that sequencing depth was roughly uniform across donors, and that assumption may not be true. Most TCR sequences were observed very rarely across donors, whereas some public TCRs were present in many individuals. Some IMGT-functional V segments, including TRBV6-2 and TRBV6-3, could not be told apart with the 87-base-pair reads, so those segments were excluded. A later genetic analysis associated a missense DCLRE1C variant with V-gene and J-gene trimming of TCR beta chains, and an independent cohort replicated the association. Only TCR beta chains were sequenced in this cohort, and the absence of alpha or paired-chain data limited detectable features. A later analysis found that HLA-associated TCR beta chains were more clonally expanded and had lower generation probabilities than equally common non-associated chains. For the cohort, immune exposure information was limited to CMV serostatus. According to a later analysis, parvovirus B19, influenza, CMV and Epstein-Barr virus appeared linked to several top co-occurrence clusters. HLA typing was unavailable for some donors at each locus, so association tests used only the typed subset. Linkage disequilibrium might explain the correlated functional status among segregating V segments, but an unknown experimental factor could not be ruled out. In a later analysis, most CMV-associated TCR beta chains were found to appear HLA-restricted, with HLA associations seemingly driven largely by CMV exposure. A further reported finding was that TCR beta sequences accurately predicted the HLA-A and HLA-B alleles for most subjects in the first cohort. A later analysis associated 15,000 to 20,000 TCR beta sequences with specific HLA alleles at a false discovery rate of 0.05. An earlier analysis of around 540 of the donors showed that most TCR beta V segments appeared in productive rearrangements either about 87% or about 30% of the time, which broadly matched IMGT annotations.

Deletion took 0 bases off V and 1 base off J, with a span of 7 bases between the germline ends. From a lookup of the germline V gene, CDR1 and CDR2 are MNHEY and SVGAGI. From its cysteine to its phenylalanine, the CDR3 spans 14 amino acids. Just the 42-base CDR3 DNA is kept, in frame starting at base 1. The sample taken for sequencing was PBMCs. The receptor's source is a female donor in good health and CMV-seronegative. This chain is built from TRBV6-5 and TRBJ2-7; a weak D assignment points to TRBD1 (6 bases agree). The DNA reads as follows: TGTGCCAGCAGTTACTCACAGGGTTCCTACGAGCAGTACTTC. It is translated as CASSYSQGSYEQYF.